One sample yielded the 16 T cell receptor beta chains listed below, sequenced in a study of cytomegalovirus exposure and HLA in healthy donors. In the PCR, 60 Vbeta and 13 Jbeta primers were used. Repertoires were generated with immunoSEQ multiplex PCR, while TCRdb's copy carries only in-frame clones and drops some. The sample totals fewer than 150,000 clones; its top ten clones hold roughly 2%. Sequencing was carried out using PBMCs. These receptors came from a woman aged 55-75 years in good health and CMV-seronegative.

The rearrangement uses TRBV2 and TRBJ1-2; D perhaps matches TRBD1 (6 bases). Germline CDR1 reads SNHLY; CDR2 reads FYNNEI. The CDR3 has 14 residues. V was trimmed by 6 bases and J by 3 bases, leaving 14 bases between them. Written as DNA, the CDR3 is TGTGCCAGCAGCTGGCAGGGGATGGACTATGGCTACACCTTC. Amino acids: CASSWQGMDYGYTF.

The rearrangement links TRBV28 to TRBJ1-2, with 9 bases matching TRBD1. Per the germline V gene, CDR1 is MDHEN and CDR2 is SYDVKM. The ends lost 6 bases at V and 4 bases at J; junction bases unmatched: 6. CDR3 size: 14 residues. The CDR3 coding sequence is TGTGCCAGCAGCCGAACAGGGGGCGCCTATGGCTACACCTTC. Amino acid sequence: CASSRTGGAYGYTF.

The chain employs TRBV6-6 and TRBJ2-3, with D hard to call. The CDR3 is 16 amino acids. The V gene's germline CDR1 is MNHNY and CDR2 SVGAGI (reference sequence). With 6 bases removed from V and 2 bases from J, the gap between germline ends came to 18 bases. As DNA, the CDR3 is TGTGCCAGCAGCCTTCGACTGCCCCCCACCACAGATACGCAGTATTTT. It yields the protein CASSLRLPPTTDTQYF.

The chain combines TRBV4-1 with TRBJ2-7, with 9 bases that match TRBD2. Germline V lookup: CDR1 MGHRA, CDR2 YSYEKL. V lost 1 base, J lost 5 bases, and 6 bases stayed unmatched. The CDR3 length is 15 residues. CDR3 DNA: TGCGCCAGCAGCCAAGTGTGGCGGGGGGGAAACGAGCAGTACTTC. Its protein product is CASSQVWRGGNEQYF.

This chain links TRBV5-1 with TRBJ1-6; 9 bases match TRBD1. V was pared by 4 bases and J by 10 bases, with 9 bases of the junction left unmatched. CDR3 size: 15 residues. The germline V gene encodes CDR1 SGHRS and CDR2 YFSETQ. CDR3 DNA sequence: TGCGCCAGCAGCGAGACAGGGGGTAGGGAATCACCCCTCCACTTT. This translates into CASSETGGRESPLHF.

The rearrangement joins TRBV28 to TRBJ2-2; D possibly corresponds to TRBD2 (6 bases). The CDR3 loop spans 15 amino acids. The V gene's germline CDR1 is MDHEN and CDR2 SYDVKM. V was trimmed by 4 bases and J by 7 bases, leaving 16 bases between them. In DNA form, the CDR3 reads TGTGCCAGCAGTTCCTGGGGGGAGTCGGGCGGGGAGCTGTTTTTT. Translated, it gives CASSSWGESGGELFF.

The chain recombines TRBV5-1 with TRBJ2-2; 7 nucleotides line up with TRBD1. The CDR3 is 17 residues long. The V gene end was trimmed by 1 base and the J gene end by 3 bases; junction bases not matched to a gene: 9. The germline V gene encodes CDR1 SGHRS and CDR2 YFSETQ. The CDR3 nucleotides are TGCGCCAGCAGCTTGTGGGCCACAGGGGTCGACACCGGGGAGCTGTTTTTT. Translation gives CASSLWATGVDTGELFF.

The chain carries TRBV7-3 and TRBJ2-1, with D perhaps TRBD2 (6 bases). There are 17 residues in the CDR3. Germline lookup yields CDR1 SGHTA and CDR2 FQGTGA. V was clipped by 5 bases and J by 0 bases, with 17 bases between them. CDR3: CASSPTGTPSSYNEQFF. The CDR3 DNA reads as TGTGCCAGCAGCCCTACCGGGACTCCAAGCTCCTACAATGAGCAGTTCTTC. Full variable domain (missing parts from reference TRBV7-3 and TRBJ2-1): GAGVSQTPSNKVTEKGKYVELRCDPISGHTALYWYRQSLGQGPEFLIYFQGTGAADDSGLPNDRFFAVRPEGSVSTLKIQRTERGDSAVYLCASSPTGTPSSYNEQFFGPGTRLTVL.

V and J are TRBV7-8 and TRBJ2-1, with D possibly being TRBD2 (5 bases). Deletions cut 1 base from V and 5 bases from J, with 18 bases between. The germline V gene encodes CDR1 SGHVS and CDR2 FQNEAQ. CDR3 length: 17 residues. Here the CDR3 reads CASSLVRGSVFDNEQFF. The CDR3 region has the DNA TGTGCCAGCAGCTTAGTCCGGGGTAGCGTGTTTGACAATGAGCAGTTCTTC.

The chain is built from TRBV18 and TRBJ2-3; a weak D match, TRBD1 (6 bases). V dropped 1 base and J dropped 6 bases, with 17 bases sitting between them. Germline V lookup: CDR1 KGHSH, CDR2 LQKENI. The CDR3 sequence is 16 residues long. The CDR3 DNA sequence: TGTGCCAGCTCACCACTTCCGGGACACCAAAGGGATACGCAGTATTTT. Translating it yields CASSPLPGHQRDTQYF.

This chain connects TRBV30 to TRBJ1-2; TRBD1 is a possible D gene (6 bases). The ends were cut back, 6 bases at V and 4 bases at J, with 18 bases in the middle. The CDR3 spans 14 residues. Germline CDR1 and CDR2: GTSNPN and SVGIG (reference sequence). The CDR3: CACPSQGRGYGYTF. Here the CDR3 DNA reads TGTGCCTGCCCTAGTCAGGGCAGGGGCTATGGCTACACCTTC.

This chain uses TRBV2 with TRBJ1-3, with TRBD1 matching over 8 bases. The ends lost 8 bases at V and 3 bases at J; junction bases unmatched: 18. Germline V gives CDR1 SNHLY, CDR2 FYNNEI. The CDR3 totals 18 residues. The CDR3 is CASHSPPTDRVFGNTIYF. CDR3 sequence (DNA): TGTGCCAGCCATTCGCCGCCAACGGACAGGGTGTTTGGAAACACCATATATTTT.

The chain recombines TRBV30 with TRBJ2-3, with 9 bases aligning to TRBD2. This CDR3 region has 14 residues. CDR1 is GTSNPN and CDR2 is SVGIG in the germline V gene (reference sequence). V trimming: 0 bases; J trimming: 5 bases; junction bases outside the gene matches: 3. The CDR3: CAWSVNSGRDTQYF. The CDR3 DNA sequence: TGTGCCTGGAGTGTAAATAGCGGGAGAGATACGCAGTATTTT.

J is TRBJ1-3 and V is TRBV2; 7 positions agree with TRBD1. The length of the CDR3 is 15 residues. Per germline, CDR1 SNHLY and CDR2 FYNNEI. With V trimmed by 4 bases and J by 2 bases, 5 bases remained unmatched. The CDR3 loop reads CASSVQGVTGNTIYF. In DNA form, the CDR3 reads TGTGCCAGCAGTGTCCAGGGGGTAACTGGAAACACCATATATTTT.

This chain connects TRBV7-9 to TRBJ2-1; TRBD2 matches at 9 bases. V was pared by 4 bases and J by 8 bases, with 12 bases of the junction left unmatched. The CDR3 contains 16 residues. The germline V gene encodes CDR1 SEHNR and CDR2 FQNEAQ (reference sequence). CDR3 sequence reads: CASSWGLAGEFDEQFF. The CDR3 DNA follows: TGTGCCAGCAGCTGGGGGTTAGCGGGAGAGTTTGATGAGCAGTTCTTC. The full variable domain, in which reference TRBV7-9 and TRBJ2-1 provide the parts outside the CDR3, is DTGVSQNPRHKITKRGQNVTFRCDPISEHNRLYWYRQTLGQGPEFLTYFQNEAQLEKSRLLSDRFSAERPKGSFSTLEIQRTEQGDSAMYLCASSWGLAGEFDEQFFGPGTRLTVL.

The chain has TRBV27 and TRBJ2-7; TRBD2 matches 7 bases. The CDR3 extends over 15 amino acids. The V gene's germline CDR1 is MNHEY and CDR2 SMNVEV (reference sequence). Trimming cost V 6 bases and J 0 bases; bases outside gene matches: 8. The CDR3 spells CASSTVGRGSYEQYF. CDR3 nucleotides: TGTGCCAGCAGCACGGTAGGGAGGGGCTCCTACGAGCAGTACTTC.